These 26 T cell receptor beta chains share one sample of origin, sequenced in a study of blood T cell repertoires in COVID-19. The method was immunoSEQ multiplex PCR; TCRdb's version includes in-frame clones alone and lacks a portion of them. The data hold fewer than 150,000 clones, with 85% observed a single time. Input material: peripheral blood. The receptors originated from a human donor in a cohort sampled during active COVID-19.

The chain links TRBV5-1 to TRBJ1-4, with D perhaps matching TRBD1 (6 bases). Per germline, CDR1 SGHRS and CDR2 YFSETQ. V lost 2 bases, J lost 7 bases, and 12 bases lay in between. The CDR3 contains 14 residues. CDR3 DNA: TGCGCCAGCAGCTTTGGGACAACCCTTGAAAAACTGTTTTTT. It specifies CASSFGTTLEKLFF.

The chain is built from TRBV27 and TRBJ1-6; D remains ambiguous. In germline, CDR1 is MNHEY, CDR2 SMNVEV (reference sequence). This CDR3 is built from 15 residues. Trimming shortened V by 7 bases and J by 2 bases, and 12 bases separated the two germline ends. The CDR3 DNA reads TGTGCCAGCAAAAACAACCCTGCCTATAATTCACCCCTCCACTTT. It yields the protein CASKNNPAYNSPLHF.

The V call is TRBV27, the J call TRBJ2-2; the D gene is possibly TRBD1 (5 bases). The CDR3 has 13 amino acids. Germline V gene sequence: CDR1 MNHEY, CDR2 SMNVEV (reference sequence). V was clipped by 5 bases and J by 4 bases, with 8 bases between them. The CDR3 region has the DNA TGTGCCAGCAGTCCCCAGGGCACCGGGGAGCTGTTTTTT. It codes for CASSPQGTGELFF.

There are a few counts of this clone. The CDR3 bases are TGTGCCAGCAGCCTTCAGACCGGGACACTCTACGAGCAGTACTTC. Protein product: CASSLQTGTLYEQYF. This chain connects TRBV6-5 to TRBJ2-7, with D tentatively TRBD1 (6 bases). The CDR3 consists of 15 residues. The germline V gene has CDR1 MNHEY and CDR2 SVGAGI. The V gene lost 6 bases and the J gene lost 3 bases, with 18 bases spanning the gap.

The chain combines TRBV6-5 with TRBJ2-7, with TRBD1 as a possible D gene (6 bases). Trimming shortened V by 6 bases and J by 1 base, and 16 bases separated the two germline ends. This CDR3 is 15 amino acids long. Germline CDR1 is MNHEY and CDR2 is SVGAGI. CDR3 nucleotide sequence: TGTGCCAGCAGACGTGGTCGTGGACAGTCCTACGAGCAGTACTTC. Amino acid sequence: CASRRGRGQSYEQYF.

The rearrangement links TRBV28 to TRBJ2-7; a possible D gene is TRBD2 (6 bases). V lost 2 bases to trimming and J lost 1 base, with 6 bases between them. CDR1 is MDHEN, CDR2 SYDVKM, per germline. This CDR3 has 13 amino acids. The DNA of the CDR3 is TGTGCCAGCAGTTTAGGGGGGTCCTACGAGCAGTACTTC. This gives the protein CASSLGGSYEQYF. Together with reference TRBV28 and TRBJ2-7, the CDR3 gives the full variable domain: DVKVTQSSRYLVKRTGEKVFLECVQDMDHENMFWYRQDPGLGLRLIYFSYDVKMKEKGDIPEGYSVSREKKERFSLILESASTNQTSMYLCASSLGGSYEQYFGPGTRLTVT.

This chain uses TRBV6-5 with TRBJ2-1; 7 bases align to TRBD2. Germline values: CDR1 MNHEY, CDR2 SVGAGI. V dropped 5 bases and J dropped 8; count of bases not matched to a gene: 12. This CDR3 has 15 residues. Here the CDR3 reads CASSTGRVLIDEQFF. DNA for the CDR3: TGTGCCAGCAGTACGGGGAGGGTTTTAATCGATGAGCAGTTCTTC.

V is TRBV28 and J is TRBJ1-5; TRBD1 aligns across 8 bases. Germline CDR1 and CDR2: MDHEN and SYDVKM. This CDR3 has 18 residues. V lost 6 bases, J lost 0 bases, and 13 bases stayed unmatched. The CDR3 bases are TGTGCCAGCAGGCGCCGGGGGACAGGCGATTATAGCAATCAGCCCCAGCATTTT. The encoded protein is CASRRRGTGDYSNQPQHF.

This clone was seen only once. The chain carries TRBV30 and TRBJ2-7, with D hard to call. CDR3 length equals 14 residues. Trimming left V 3 bases short and J 6 bases short, with 18 bases between. Germline V gives CDR1 GTSNPN, CDR2 SVGIG (reference sequence). CDR3 amino acids: CAWSYFTGLGEQYF. DNA for the CDR3: TGTGCCTGGAGCTATTTTACGGGTCTTGGCGAGCAGTACTTC.

This clone was seen only once. This chain connects TRBV18 to TRBJ2-1; no definite D call. The V and J ends lost 0 bases and 0 bases respectively, with 9 bases between them. The CDR3 runs to 16 residues. Germline V gives CDR1 KGHSH, CDR2 LQKENI. The CDR3 region has the DNA TGTGCCAGCTCACCACCTGGTTTGAGCTCCTACAATGAGCAGTTCTTC. This codes for CASSPPGLSSYNEQFF.

The chain uses TRBV29-1 and TRBJ1-3, with D possibly TRBD1 on 5 matching bases. Trimming stripped 4 bases from V and 7 bases from J, with 11 bases between. This CDR3 has 12 residues. Germline V gives CDR1 SQVTM, CDR2 ANQGSEA. The CDR3: CSVAQAFNTIYF. The CDR3 region has the DNA TGCAGCGTTGCACAGGCTTTCAACACCATATATTTT.

The V gene is TRBV7-2, the J gene TRBJ2-3; 9 bases are a match to TRBD2. V lost 1 base and J lost 5; bases outside the gene matches: 10. Germline loops: CDR1 SGHTA, CDR2 FQGNSA. This CDR3 spans 17 amino acids. CDR3 nucleotide sequence: TGTGCCAGCAGCTTAGTTTACGCGGGGGGGCAAGGAGATACGCAGTATTTT. It translates to CASSLVYAGGQGDTQYF.

J is TRBJ1-1 and V is TRBV12-3 or TRBV12-4; D may be TRBD1 (6 bases). Trimming removed 8 bases at V and 1 base at J, with 11 bases between. This CDR3 comprises 13 residues. CDR3: CASYYRANTEAFF. The CDR3, as DNA: TGTGCCAGCTACTACAGGGCGAACACTGAAGCTTTCTTT.

This clone has ten or more counts. The chain has TRBV6-5 and TRBJ1-1, with 8 nucleotides matching TRBD1. CDR1 and CDR2 from the germline V gene are MNHEY and SVGAGI. Trimming at V came to 5 bases and at J to 8 bases, leaving 13 bases not matched to a gene. CDR3 size: 15 residues. CDR3 amino acids: CASSLGQATINEAFF. The CDR3 bases are TGTGCCAGCAGTCTGGGACAGGCAACTATTAACGAAGCTTTCTTT.

This chain connects TRBV19 to TRBJ1-3; TRBD1 aligns across 7 bases. Trimming at V came to 4 bases and at J to 8 bases, leaving 5 bases not matched to a gene. CDR1 LNHDA and CDR2 SQIVND come from the germline V gene (reference sequence). CDR3 length: 13 residues. The CDR3 sequence is CASSTGGMDTIYF. The CDR3 DNA sequence: TGTGCCAGTAGTACAGGGGGGATGGACACCATATATTTT.

CDR3 region: CATSRGLAGGRTGELFF. The CDR3 DNA reads TGTGCCACCAGCAGGGGACTAGCGGGGGGGCGCACCGGGGAGCTGTTTTTT. The chain combines TRBV15 with TRBJ2-2; 16 nucleotides align to TRBD2. The V and J ends lost 3 bases and 4 bases, in that order; junction bases with no gene match: 2. The germline CDR1 and CDR2 sequences are LNHNV and YYDKDF (reference sequence). There are 17 residues in the CDR3.

For this clone: Germline and junction disagree at one end, which may indicate a read error. The gene calls are TRBV6-6 and TRBJ1-2; D is uncertain. The CDR3 has 13 residues. Germline CDR1 and CDR2: MNHNY and SVGAGI (reference sequence). This chain's CDR3 is CATSSRLAYGYTF. The CDR3 nucleotides are TGTGCCACCAGTAGCAGGCTAGCTTATGGCTACACCTTC.

The CDR3 DNA follows: TGTGCCAGCAGCCAAGGCCCGACAGGCAAATACGAGCAGTACTTC. Encoded protein: CASSQGPTGKYEQYF. This rearrangement joins TRBV3-1 (or the pseudogene TRBV3-2) to TRBJ2-7; a weak D match, TRBD1 (6 bases). From germline, CDR1 is LGHDT and CDR2 YNNKEL (reference sequence). This CDR3 has 15 residues. Trimming took off 1 base at V and 4 bases at J, with 14 bases between the two ends.

This chain connects TRBV11-2 to TRBJ2-7, with TRBD2 as a possible D gene (7 bases). The CDR3 is made up of 16 amino acids. Per germline, CDR1 SGHAT and CDR2 FQNNGV. Trimming took off 0 bases at V and 3 bases at J, with 15 bases between the two ends. CDR3 sequence (DNA): TGTGCCAGCAGCTTAGAAGGGAGGGACACAGTCTACGAGCAGTACTTC. Amino acids: CASSLEGRDTVYEQYF.

This chain connects TRBV6-5 to TRBJ1-3; D unclear. Trimming removed 2 bases at V and 0 bases at J, with 11 bases between. Germline V gene sequence: CDR1 MNHEY, CDR2 SVGAGI. CDR3 length: 16 residues. CDR3 nucleotide sequence: TGTGCCAGCAGTTACGAGGCGAGACCCTCTGGAAACACCATATATTTT. This sequence encodes CASSYEARPSGNTIYF.

The CDR3 bases are TGTGCCAGCAGTGAAGAACAGGGGTACGAGCAGTACTTC. As protein: CASSEEQGYEQYF. V and J are TRBV6-1 and TRBJ2-7; 7 nucleotides match TRBD1. Germline CDR1 reads MNHNS; CDR2 reads SASEGT. J gave up 4 bases and V 1 base, and 1 base lay outside the gene matches. CDR3 size: 13 residues.

The V call is TRBV29-1, the J call TRBJ1-4, with a weak D call TRBD1 (5 bases). CDR1 SQVTM and CDR2 ANQGSEA come from the germline V gene. This CDR3 spans 12 amino acids. The V end lost 4 bases, the J end lost 4 bases, and 7 bases lay between the germline ends. The CDR3 loop is CSVGQNNEKLFF. CDR3 in DNA: TGCAGCGTTGGACAGAATAATGAAAAACTGTTTTTT.

The chain links TRBV15 to TRBJ2-3; 8 bases align to TRBD2. This CDR3 contains 16 residues. The germline V gene has CDR1 LNHNV and CDR2 YYDKDF (reference sequence). J lost 7 bases, V lost 0 bases, and 9 bases had no gene match. CDR3 sequence: CATSREERGNTNTQYF. The CDR3 coding sequence is TGTGCCACCAGCAGAGAAGAGCGGGGGAATACAAATACGCAGTATTTT.

The chain links TRBV5-4 to TRBJ1-5; tentative D call: TRBD1 (5 bases). With 0 bases removed from V and 9 bases from J, the gap between germline ends came to 16 bases. Looked up from germline, CDR1 is SGHNT and CDR2 is YYREEE (reference sequence). The CDR3 has 15 amino acids. The CDR3 nucleotides are TGTGCCAGCAGCTTGGATGGGGCGGCCCTGGGGCCCCAGCATTTT. Its translation is CASSLDGAALGPQHF.

The chain recombines TRBV6-6 with TRBJ2-1, with 8 bases fitting TRBD2. Germline CDR1 and CDR2: MNHNY and SVGAGI (reference sequence). The CDR3 has 14 amino acids. After removal of 6 bases from V and 5 bases from J, the junction contained 6 bases not matched to a gene. CDR3 region: CASRESGGNNEQFF. The CDR3, as DNA: TGTGCCAGCAGGGAAAGCGGGGGCAACAATGAGCAGTTCTTC.

The gene calls are TRBV7-2 and TRBJ1-1, with D uncertain. There are 12 residues in the CDR3. Germline V gene lookup returns CDR1 SGHTA and CDR2 FQGNSA. The V end was cut by 5 bases, the J end by 8 bases, with 12 bases between. In DNA, the CDR3 is TGTGCCAGCAGCCGGGTTAGCGCGGAAGCTTTCTTT. Amino acid sequence: CASSRVSAEAFF.